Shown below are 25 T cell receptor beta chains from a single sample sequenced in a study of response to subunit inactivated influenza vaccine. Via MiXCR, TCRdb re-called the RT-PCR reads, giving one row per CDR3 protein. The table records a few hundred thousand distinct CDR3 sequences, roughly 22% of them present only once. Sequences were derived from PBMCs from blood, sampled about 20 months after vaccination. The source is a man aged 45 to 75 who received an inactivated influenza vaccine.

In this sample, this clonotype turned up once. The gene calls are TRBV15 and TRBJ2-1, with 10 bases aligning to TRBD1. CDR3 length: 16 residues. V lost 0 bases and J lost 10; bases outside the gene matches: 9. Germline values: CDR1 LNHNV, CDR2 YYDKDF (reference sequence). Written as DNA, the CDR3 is TGTGCCACCAGCAGAGATGATCCCCGGACAGGGGGGGAGCAGTTCTTC. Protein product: CATSRDDPRTGGEQFF. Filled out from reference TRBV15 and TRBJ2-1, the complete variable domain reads DAMVIQNPRYQVTQFGKPVTLSCSQTLNHNVMYWYQQKSSQAPKLLFHYYDKDFNNEADTPDNFQSRRPNTSFCFLDIRSPGLGDTAMYLCATSRDDPRTGGEQFFGPGTRLTVL.

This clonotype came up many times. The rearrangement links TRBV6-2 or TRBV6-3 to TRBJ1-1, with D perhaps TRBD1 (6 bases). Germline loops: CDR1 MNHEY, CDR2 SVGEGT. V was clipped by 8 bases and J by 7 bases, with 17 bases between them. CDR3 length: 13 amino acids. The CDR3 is CASGEGGVFEAFF. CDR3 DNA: TGTGCCAGCGGGGAGGGGGGCGTCTTTGAAGCTTTCTTT.

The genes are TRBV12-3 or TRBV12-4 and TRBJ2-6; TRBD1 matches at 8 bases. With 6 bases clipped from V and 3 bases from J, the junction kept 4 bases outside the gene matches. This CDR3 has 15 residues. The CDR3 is CASSYRGYGANVLTF. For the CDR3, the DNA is TGTGCCAGCAGCTACAGGGGGTATGGGGCCAACGTCCTGACTTTC.

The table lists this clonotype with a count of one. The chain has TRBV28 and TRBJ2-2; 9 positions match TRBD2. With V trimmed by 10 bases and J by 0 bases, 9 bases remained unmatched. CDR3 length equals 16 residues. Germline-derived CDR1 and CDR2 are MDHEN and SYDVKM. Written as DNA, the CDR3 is TGTGCCACTTGTGCGCTAGCGGGGACGAACACCGGGGAGCTGTTTTTT. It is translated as CATCALAGTNTGELFF.

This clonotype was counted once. The CDR3 reads CASSSGLAGGPSSYNEQFF. CDR3 DNA: TGTGCCAGCAGCTCCGGACTAGCGGGGGGCCCGAGCTCCTACAATGAGCAGTTCTTC. The J gene is TRBJ2-1, the V gene TRBV5-4; 14 bases agree with TRBD2. The germline V gene has CDR1 SGHNT and CDR2 YYREEE (reference sequence). This CDR3 has 19 amino acids. The V gene end was trimmed by 3 bases and the J gene end by 0 bases; junction bases not matched to a gene: 8.

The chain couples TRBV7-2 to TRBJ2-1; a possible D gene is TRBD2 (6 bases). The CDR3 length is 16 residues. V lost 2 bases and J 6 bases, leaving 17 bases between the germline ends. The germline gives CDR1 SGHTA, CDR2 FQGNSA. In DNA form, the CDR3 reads TGTGCCAGCAGCTTACATGGACGGGAGTTAGTCAATGAGCAGTTCTTC. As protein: CASSLHGRELVNEQFF.

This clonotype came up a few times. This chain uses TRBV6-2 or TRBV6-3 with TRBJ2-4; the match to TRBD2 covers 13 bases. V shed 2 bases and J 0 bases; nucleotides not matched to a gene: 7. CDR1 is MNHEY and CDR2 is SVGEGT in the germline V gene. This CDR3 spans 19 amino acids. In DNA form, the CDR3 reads TGTGCCAGCAGTTACCGGACTAGCGGGAGAGAACTAGCCAAAAACATTCAGTACTTC. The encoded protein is CASSYRTSGRELAKNIQYF.

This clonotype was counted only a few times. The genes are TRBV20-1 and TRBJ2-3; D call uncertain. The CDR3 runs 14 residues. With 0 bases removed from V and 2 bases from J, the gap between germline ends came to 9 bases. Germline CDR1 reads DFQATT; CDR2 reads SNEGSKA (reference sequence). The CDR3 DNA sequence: TGCAGTGCTAGAGACCCCAAATCCACAGATACGCAGTATTTT. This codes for CSARDPKSTDTQYF.

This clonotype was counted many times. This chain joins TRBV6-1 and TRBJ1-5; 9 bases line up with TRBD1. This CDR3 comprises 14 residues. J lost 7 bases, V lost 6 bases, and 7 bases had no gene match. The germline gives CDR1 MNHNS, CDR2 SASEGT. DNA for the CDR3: TGTGCCAGCAGCCGACAGGGGGGAGCCCAGCCCCAGCATTTT. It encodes CASSRQGGAQPQHF.

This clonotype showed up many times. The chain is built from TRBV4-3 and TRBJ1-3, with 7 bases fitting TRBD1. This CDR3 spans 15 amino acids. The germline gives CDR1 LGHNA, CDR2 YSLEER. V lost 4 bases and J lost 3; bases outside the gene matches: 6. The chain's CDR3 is CASSPEGAGGNTIYF. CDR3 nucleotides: TGCGCCAGCAGCCCAGAGGGGGCTGGTGGAAACACCATATATTTT.

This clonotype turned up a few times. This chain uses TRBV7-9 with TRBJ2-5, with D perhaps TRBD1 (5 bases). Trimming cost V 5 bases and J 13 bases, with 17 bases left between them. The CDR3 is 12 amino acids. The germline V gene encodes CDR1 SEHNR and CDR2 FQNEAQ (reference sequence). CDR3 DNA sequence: TGTGCCAGCAGCGCCGCTGGGGCTTCAATGTACTTC. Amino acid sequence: CASSAAGASMYF.

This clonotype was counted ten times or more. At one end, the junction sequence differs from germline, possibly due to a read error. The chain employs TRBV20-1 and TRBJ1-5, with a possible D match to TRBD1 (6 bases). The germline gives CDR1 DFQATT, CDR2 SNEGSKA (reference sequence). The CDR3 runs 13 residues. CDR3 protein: CSARGVRGQPQHF. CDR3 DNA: TGCAGTGCGAGAGGAGTCAGGGGACAGCCCCAGCATTTT.

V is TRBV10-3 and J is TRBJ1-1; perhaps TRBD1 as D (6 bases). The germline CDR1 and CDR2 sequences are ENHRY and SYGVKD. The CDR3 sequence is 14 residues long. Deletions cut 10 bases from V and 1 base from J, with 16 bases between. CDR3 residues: CASTRGERNTEAFF. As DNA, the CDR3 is TGTGCCAGCACGAGGGGGGAGCGGAACACTGAAGCTTTCTTT.

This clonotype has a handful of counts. CDR3 residues: CASSPGQGRYEQYF. CDR3 DNA sequence: TGCGCCAGCAGCCCGGGACAGGGGCGTTACGAGCAGTACTTC. This chain connects TRBV5-1 to TRBJ2-7; 10 bases match TRBD1. V lost 4 bases, J lost 4 bases, and 5 bases stayed unmatched. The CDR3 is made up of 14 amino acids. Germline V gives CDR1 SGHRS, CDR2 YFSETQ.

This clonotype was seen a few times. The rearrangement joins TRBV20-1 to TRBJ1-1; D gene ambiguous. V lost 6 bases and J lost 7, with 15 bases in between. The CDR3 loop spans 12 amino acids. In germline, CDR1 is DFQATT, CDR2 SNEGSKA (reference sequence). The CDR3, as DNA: TGCAGTGCGCATACCCCCCCACATGAAGCTTTCTTT. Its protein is CSAHTPPHEAFF.

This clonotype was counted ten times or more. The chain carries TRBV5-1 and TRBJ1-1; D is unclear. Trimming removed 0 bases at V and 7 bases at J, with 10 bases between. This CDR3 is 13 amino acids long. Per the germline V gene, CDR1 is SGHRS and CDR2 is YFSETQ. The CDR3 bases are TGCGCCAGCAGCTTGGACCAGCGGAGTGAAGCTTTCTTT. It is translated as CASSLDQRSEAFF.

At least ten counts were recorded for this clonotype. The CDR3 sequence: CASSLGTSQGAQHF. The CDR3 DNA reads as TGTGCCAGCAGTTTAGGGACGTCCCAGGGGGCCCAGCATTTT. The rearrangement uses TRBV12-3 or TRBV12-4 and TRBJ1-5; TRBD1 matches 7 bases. The J segment lost 11 bases and the V segment lost 1 base, leaving 8 bases of the junction unmatched. This CDR3 region has 14 residues.

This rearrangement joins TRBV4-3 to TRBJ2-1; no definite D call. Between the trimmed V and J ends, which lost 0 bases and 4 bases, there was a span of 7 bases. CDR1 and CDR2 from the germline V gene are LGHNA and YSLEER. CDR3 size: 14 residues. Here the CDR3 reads CASSQDREYNEQFF. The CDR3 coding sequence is TGCGCCAGCAGCCAAGATCGTGAATACAATGAGCAGTTCTTC.

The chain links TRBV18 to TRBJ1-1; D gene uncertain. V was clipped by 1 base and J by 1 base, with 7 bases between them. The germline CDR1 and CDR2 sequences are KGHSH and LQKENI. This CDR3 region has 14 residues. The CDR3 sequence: CASSPRQPNTEAFF. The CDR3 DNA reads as TGTGCCAGCTCACCACGACAACCGAACACTGAAGCTTTCTTT.

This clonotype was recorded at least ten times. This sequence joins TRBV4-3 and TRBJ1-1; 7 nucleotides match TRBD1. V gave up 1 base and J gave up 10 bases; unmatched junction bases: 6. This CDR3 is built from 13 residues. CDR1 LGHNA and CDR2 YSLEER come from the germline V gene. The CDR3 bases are TGCGCCAGCAGCCAAGTACAGGGGTCCGGAGCTTTCTTT. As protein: CASSQVQGSGAFF.

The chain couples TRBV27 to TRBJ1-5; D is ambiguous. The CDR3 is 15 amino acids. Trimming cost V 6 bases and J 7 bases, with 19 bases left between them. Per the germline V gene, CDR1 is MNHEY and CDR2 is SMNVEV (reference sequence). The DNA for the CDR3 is TGTGCCAGCAGACCACACCTCGGGTCGGTCCAGCCCCAGCATTTT. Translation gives CASRPHLGSVQPQHF.

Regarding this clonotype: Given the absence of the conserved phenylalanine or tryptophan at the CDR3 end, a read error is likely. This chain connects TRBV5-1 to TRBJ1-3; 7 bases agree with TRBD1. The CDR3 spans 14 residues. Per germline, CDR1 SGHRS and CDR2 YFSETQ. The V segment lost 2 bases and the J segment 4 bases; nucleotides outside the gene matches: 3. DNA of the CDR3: TGCGCCAGCAGCTTTGGGACAGTCGGAAACACCATATATTTA. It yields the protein CASSFGTVGNTIYL.

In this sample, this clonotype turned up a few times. The CDR3 protein is CASSLSTGGGTDTQYF. Here the CDR3 DNA reads TGTGCCAGCAGCCTATCGACAGGAGGAGGGACAGATACGCAGTATTTT. The rearrangement links TRBV5-4 to TRBJ2-3, with D possibly being TRBD1 or TRBD2 (6 bases each). The CDR3 runs 16 residues. V dropped 4 bases and J dropped 3 bases, with 18 bases sitting between them. Germline lookup yields CDR1 SGHNT and CDR2 YYREEE (reference sequence). The full variable domain, in which reference TRBV5-4 and TRBJ2-3 provide the parts outside the CDR3, is ETGVTQSPTHLIKTRGQQVTLRCSSQSGHNTVSWYQQALGQGPQFIFQYYREEENGRGNFPPRFSGLQFPNYSSELNVNALELDDSALYLCASSLSTGGGTDTQYFGPGTRLTVL.

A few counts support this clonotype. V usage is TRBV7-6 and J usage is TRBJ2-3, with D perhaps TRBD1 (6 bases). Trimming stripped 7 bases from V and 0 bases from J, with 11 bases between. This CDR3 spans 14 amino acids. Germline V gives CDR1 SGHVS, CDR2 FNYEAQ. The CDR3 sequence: CASTQGQSTDTQYF. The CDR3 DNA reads TGTGCCAGCACCCAGGGACAAAGCACAGATACGCAGTATTTT.

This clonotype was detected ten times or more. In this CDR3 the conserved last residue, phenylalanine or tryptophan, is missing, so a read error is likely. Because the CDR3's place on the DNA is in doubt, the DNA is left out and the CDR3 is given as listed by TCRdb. This CDR3 reads CASSPDCGT. V is TRBV14 and J is TRBJ1-1. CDR1 SGHDN and CDR2 FVKESK come from the germline V gene. The CDR3 adds up to 9 amino acids, both ends counted.